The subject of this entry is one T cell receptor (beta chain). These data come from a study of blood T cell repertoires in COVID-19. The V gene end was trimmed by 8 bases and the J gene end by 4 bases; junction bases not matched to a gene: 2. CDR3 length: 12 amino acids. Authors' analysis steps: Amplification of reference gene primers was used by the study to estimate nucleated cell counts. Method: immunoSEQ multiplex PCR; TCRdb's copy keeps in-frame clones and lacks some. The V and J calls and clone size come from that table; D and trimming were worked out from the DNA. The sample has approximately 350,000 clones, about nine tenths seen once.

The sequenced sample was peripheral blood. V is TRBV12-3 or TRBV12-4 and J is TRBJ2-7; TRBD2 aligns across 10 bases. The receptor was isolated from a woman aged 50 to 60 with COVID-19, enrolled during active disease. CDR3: CASGLAEYEQYF. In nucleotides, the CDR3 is TGTGCCAGCGGACTAGCGGAGTACGAGCAGTACTTC.